This T cell receptor (beta chain) comes out of a study of identical twins' blood T cells. Study-wide points: Twins shared about as many clonotypes as their cloneset sizes predicted.

V was pared by 0 bases and J by 4 bases, with 12 bases between. This CDR3 region has 15 residues. TCRdb reprocessed the 5' RACE reads via MiXCR and lists one record per CDR3 protein. The table includes roughly 340,000 distinct CDR3 sequences, approximately 30% detected once. About this clonotype itself: The antigen is undetermined.

V gene TRBV23-1 combines with J gene TRBJ1-2; no firm D call. TRBV23-1 is known as an ORF, though its function is uncertain. This TCR was sampled from a woman between 18 and 55 years old in good health. The specimen was PBMCs. CDR3 DNA sequence: TGCGCCAGCAGTCAATCAAGCCGGCGGATCTATGGCTACACCTTC. Its translation: CASSQSSRRIYGYTF.